A single T cell receptor beta chain is shown here with its context. These data are taken from a study of blood T cell repertoires in COVID-19. Study overall: Samples representing acute and convalescent COVID-19 were sourced from the United States, Italy and Spain. Sample material is recorded as cDNA or gDNA derived from T cells, B-cell-depleted T cells, or PBMCs.

Per germline, CDR1 LNHDA and CDR2 SQIVND (reference sequence). The CDR3 runs 15 residues. The V end lost 2 bases, the J end lost 5 bases, and 15 bases lay between the germline ends. Authors' data handling: Amplification of reference gene primers was used by the study to estimate nucleated cell counts. Sequenced by immunoSEQ multiplex PCR; TCRdb stores in-frame clones only, minus some. Clone size and V and J calls were adopted from that table, with D and trimming inferred from the DNA. The sample gives 250,000 or so clones, 90% of which show up once; 2.1% is in the top ten. Enrolled during active infection, Seattle patients were then followed longitudinally.

Specimen: peripheral blood. This clonotype originated in a woman aged 55-70 years with COVID-19, enrolled during active disease. This rearrangement joins TRBV19 to TRBJ2-5, with D perhaps TRBD2 (6 bases). The CDR3 loop reads CASSILGQEGETQYF. CDR3 bases: TGTGCCAGTAGTATATTGGGTCAGGAGGGGGAGACCCAGTACTTC. The complete variable domain, with remaining parts taken from reference TRBV19 and TRBJ2-5, reads DGGITQSPKYLFRKEGQNVTLSCEQNLNHDAMYWYRQDPGQGLRLIYYSQIVNDFQKGDIAEGYSVSREKKESFPLTVTSAQKNPTAFYLCASSILGQEGETQYFGPGTRLLVL.